The source of this TCR beta chain is a study of T cell responses to AZD1222 COVID-19 vaccine. This clone was seen many times. This table comes from immunoSEQ multiplex PCR, and its TCRdb copy is limited to in-frame clones, with some not included. The sample carries some 50,000 clones, 70% to 90% recorded once. Trimming shortened V by 4 bases and J by 2 bases, and 6 bases separated the two germline ends. The CDR3 is made up of 13 amino acids. This sequence joins TRBV12-3 or TRBV12-4 and TRBJ1-3, with D unclear. This receptor was taken from an adult in good health. Material: peripheral blood, obtained on day 0 of AZD1222 vaccination. The CDR3 DNA sequence: TGTGCCAGCAGTTCACACACTGGAAACACCATATATTTT. It yields the protein CASSSHTGNTIYF.